The clone carrying this T cell receptor (beta chain) occurred once. Its specificity is not known. Time point denoted: recipient sample about 28 days before transplant, after cytoreduction. Measured with immunoSEQ multiplex PCR; TCRdb has only the in-frame clones, and not every one. The sample contains 65,000 to 80,000 clones, almost 97% of which appear only once. This sample was included in a study of T cell clonotyping in hematopoietic cell transplantation. Overall study results and limits: Pathologically expanded recipient clonotypes increased progressively from day 30 to day 180 as diversity fell. At the given depth, recipient repertoires were over 95% de novo clonotypes. Without cell sorting, CD4 versus CD8 contributions remain unresolved.

The sample consisted of peripheral blood mononuclear cells, taken before stem cell transplant. This sequence originates from a woman aged 45-60 years with acute myeloid leukemia. Some clones in this sample may be carry-over from other donors' samples.

CDR3 sequence reads: CAFSDRNPYGYTF. The CDR3 region has the DNA TGTGCCTTCTCTGACAGGAATCCTTATGGCTACACCTTC. The chain is built from TRBV30 and TRBJ1-2, with D maybe TRBD1 (6 bases). The CDR3 extends over 13 amino acids. Trimming stripped 7 bases from V and 5 bases from J, with 17 bases between. The V gene's germline CDR1 is GTSNPN and CDR2 SVGIG (reference sequence).